Listed below are T cell receptor beta chains from one sample, sequenced in a study of early T cells in non-severe SARS-CoV-2 infection. TCRdb fed the 5' RACE reads into MiXCR, producing one record per CDR3 protein. The data show roughly 70,000 distinct CDR3 sequences, roughly 18% seen once. Sequenced here: whole blood, sampled at baseline. Receptors were obtained from an adult who was a healthcare worker with PCR-confirmed SARS-CoV-2 infection or an uninfected control (not recorded which). The CDR3 runs from the conserved cysteine through the conserved F or W. A D gene is named only where the DNA matches it firmly. Not every row has a clone size; where given, it reads once, few, many or a size class.

CDR3,DNA,V,D,size,J
CASSPMTSGRGDTQYF,TGTGCCAGCAGCCCCATGACTAGCGGGAGGGGAGATACGCAGTATTTT,TRBV2,TRBD2,.,TRBJ2-3
CATSDRTRGSTDTQYF,TGTGCCACCAGCGACCGGACTAGAGGGAGCACAGATACGCAGTATTTT,TRBV15,TRBD2,few,TRBJ2-3
CASSLGRLAGEETQYF,TGCGCCAGCAGCTTGGGGCGACTAGCGGGGGAGGAGACCCAGTACTTC,TRBV5-1,TRBD2,few,TRBJ2-5
CASSSRLAGATDTQYF,TGTGCCAGCAGCTCAAGATTAGCGGGGGCCACAGATACGCAGTATTTT,TRBV11-2,TRBD2,.,TRBJ2-3
CASSRRGDGNSPLHF,TGTGCCAGCAGCCGAAGGGGGGACGGTAATTCACCCCTCCACTTT,TRBV6-1,.,many,TRBJ1-6
CASSFTSTGERYGYTF,TGTGCCAGCAGTTTCACATCAACAGGGGAGCGCTATGGCTACACCTTC,TRBV12-3/TRBV12-4,TRBD1,few,TRBJ1-2
CSVQVAYNEQFF,TGCAGCGTTCAAGTTGCCTACAATGAGCAGTTCTTC,TRBV29-1,.,.,TRBJ2-1
CASSAGPGISYEQYF,TGTGCCAGCAGCGCCGGTCCAGGGATCTCCTACGAGCAGTACTTC,TRBV7-2,.,few,TRBJ2-7
CASTLLPTGGYEQYF,TGTGCCAGCACCCTACTGCCGACAGGGGGGTACGAGCAGTACTTC,TRBV7-8,TRBD1,few,TRBJ2-7
CSARSPVRIFKTEAFF,TGCAGTGCTAGAAGCCCTGTACGGATCTTTAAAACTGAAGCTTTCTTT,TRBV20-1,.,.,TRBJ1-1
CASGTRVNTEAFF,TGTGCCAGTGGTACAAGAGTGAACACTGAAGCTTTCTTT,TRBV19,.,few,TRBJ1-1
CASSLLRQSTIQYF,TGTGCCAGCAGCTTATTGAGGCAGTCCACCATTCAGTACTTC,TRBV11-2,.,.,TRBJ2-4
CASMGDHNSDTQYF,TGTGCCAGTATGGGGGACCACAACTCAGATACGCAGTATTTT,TRBV7-2,.,few,TRBJ2-3
CASSTTGVDIQYF,TGCGCCAGCAGCACGACAGGGGTTGACATTCAGTACTTC,TRBV5-1,TRBD1,.,TRBJ2-4
CASSQDRDSYYGYTF,TGTGCCAGCAGCCAAGATAGGGATTCGTACTATGGCTACACCTTC,TRBV4-2,.,few,TRBJ1-2
CAWSRGGGSGNEQFF,TGTGCCTGGAGTCGAGGGGGGGGTTCTGGCAATGAGCAGTTCTTC,TRBV30,.,few,TRBJ2-1
CASSARDPGPDTQYF,TGTGCCAGCAGTGCGCGGGATCCGGGGCCAGATACGCAGTATTTT,TRBV25-1,.,.,TRBJ2-3
CASSYGSPYNEQFF,TGTGCCAGCAGTTATGGGAGTCCCTACAATGAGCAGTTCTTC,TRBV6-5,.,few,TRBJ2-1
CASSQDWQNYGYTF,TGTGCCAGCAGCCAAGATTGGCAGAACTATGGCTACACCTTC,TRBV3-1,.,.,TRBJ1-2
CASSLGLRAGETQYF,TGTGCCAGCAGTTTAGGGTTACGGGCAGGGGAGACCCAGTACTTC,TRBV12-3/TRBV12-4,.,few,TRBJ2-5
CASTFRGYSTEAFF,TGTGCCAGCACTTTCAGGGGGTATAGCACTGAAGCTTTCTTT,TRBV2,TRBD1,few,TRBJ1-1
CASSSGRTSYEQYF,TGTGCCAGCAGCTCGGGACGGACTTCCTACGAGCAGTACTTC,TRBV7-2,.,.,TRBJ2-7
CASSLYPQGRTGELFF,TGTGCCAGCAGTTTATATCCCCAGGGGCGGACCGGGGAGCTGTTTTTT,TRBV27,.,few,TRBJ2-2
CASSSRGRGEQYF,TGTGCCAGTAGTTCCCGGGGACGCGGCGAGCAGTACTTC,TRBV19,.,few,TRBJ2-7
CASSLQDYEQYF,TGTGCCAGCAGCTTACAGGACTACGAGCAGTACTTC,TRBV7-2,.,few,TRBJ2-7
CASSWERGAGNQPQHF,TGTGCCAGCAGTTGGGAAAGGGGGGCCGGCAATCAGCCCCAGCATTTT,TRBV12-3/TRBV12-4,.,few,TRBJ1-5
CASSLAGATNEKLFF,TGTGCCAGCAGTTTAGCGGGCGCAACTAATGAAAAACTGTTTTTT,TRBV28,.,.,TRBJ1-4
CSATTLAGLVREQFF,TGCAGTGCCACCACACTAGCGGGATTAGTAAGGGAGCAGTTCTTC,TRBV20-1,TRBD2,many,TRBJ2-1
CASSLGQPKTLSYEQYF,TGTGCCAGCAGCCTCGGACAGCCAAAGACCCTCTCCTACGAGCAGTACTTC,TRBV7-9,.,few,TRBJ2-7
CASSLDRDEYQETQYF,TGTGCCAGCAGCTTAGACCGGGACGAGTACCAAGAGACCCAGTACTTC,TRBV7-8,.,.,TRBJ2-5
CASSSNYPTESDTF,TGTGCCAGCAGCTCAAATTACCCGACAGAGTCCGACACCTTC,TRBV7-9,.,few,TRBJ1-2
CSARRPTSGQGAHSGANVLTF,TGCAGTGCTAGACGCCCAACCTCCGGACAGGGGGCGCACTCTGGGGCCAACGTCCTGACTTTC,TRBV20-1,TRBD1,few,TRBJ2-6
CSARPEVVSVGELFF,TGCAGTGCTAGACCAGAGGTCGTTAGCGTCGGGGAGCTGTTTTTT,TRBV20-1,.,many,TRBJ2-2
CASSLAWGGTGKLFF,TGTGCCAGCAGCTTAGCCTGGGGTGGCACCGGAAAACTGTTTTTT,TRBV7-2,.,few,TRBJ1-4
CASSNRGLAGYTF,TGTGCCAGCAGCAACAGGGGCCTGGCGGGCTACACCTTC,TRBV27,TRBD1,few,TRBJ1-2
CASSSPRGSPGGYTF,TGTGCCAGCAGTTCCCCCCGCGGGTCCCCTGGCGGCTACACCTTC,TRBV28,.,.,TRBJ1-2
CASSDSGTGVSTGELFF,TGTGCCAGCAGTGACTCTGGGACAGGGGTGAGCACCGGGGAGCTGTTTTTT,TRBV6-4,TRBD1,.,TRBJ2-2
CASSFHRDRGDYGYTF,TGTGCCAGCAGTTTCCACAGGGACAGGGGAGACTATGGCTACACCTTC,TRBV28,TRBD1,.,TRBJ1-2
CSARDLRGSSPYEQYF,TGCAGTGCTAGAGATTTACGAGGGTCGTCCCCCTACGAGCAGTACTTC,TRBV20-1,.,.,TRBJ2-7
CASSHPPGLAGGRDTQYF,TGTGCCAGCAGCCATCCGCCGGGACTAGCGGGGGGGCGGGATACGCAGTATTTT,TRBV7-2,TRBD2,.,TRBJ2-3
CASSPRDGYEQYF,TGTGCCAGCAGCCCACGGGACGGTTACGAGCAGTACTTC,TRBV7-2,.,.,TRBJ2-7
CASSVEALNTGELFF,TGTGCCAGCAGCGTAGAGGCTTTGAACACCGGGGAGCTGTTTTTT,TRBV9,.,few,TRBJ2-2
CASRTTGGPGVGTEAFF,TGTGCCAGCAGAACCACAGGGGGCCCAGGGGTTGGCACTGAAGCTTTCTTT,TRBV6-5,TRBD1,.,TRBJ1-1